The next 24 T cell receptor beta chains were all read from a single sample in a study of cytomegalovirus exposure and HLA in healthy donors. Primers: 60 Vbeta forward and 13 Jbeta reverse. Here immunoSEQ multiplex PCR was the method, and the copy in TCRdb shows in-frame clones only, minus some. Of 95,000 to 100,000 clones listed, more than 70% are singletons. Source material: PBMCs. These receptors all come from a young man in good health and CMV-seronegative.

This chain joins TRBV27 and TRBJ2-5; D might be TRBD2 (6 bases). This CDR3 region has 15 residues. Germline CDR1 MNHEY, CDR2 SMNVEV (reference sequence). V shed 3 bases and J shed 3 bases, with 14 bases lying between them. CDR3 DNA: TGTGCCAGCAGTTTTATAAGAGGGGAGGAAGAGACCCAGTACTTC. As protein: CASSFIRGEEETQYF.

This sequence joins TRBV7-3 and TRBJ2-3, with a tentative D call TRBD2 (5 bases). This CDR3 comprises 15 residues. Germline CDR1 SGHTA, CDR2 FQGTGA. Trimming pared 1 base from V and 0 bases from J, leaving 8 bases between. The CDR3: CASSLKPGSTDTQYF. The CDR3 DNA sequence: TGTGCCAGCAGCTTAAAACCGGGAAGCACAGATACGCAGTATTTT.

This clone came up once. The V call is TRBV4-2, the J call TRBJ2-5; D might be TRBD1 (6 bases). The CDR3 has 17 residues. Germline lookup yields CDR1 LGHNA and CDR2 YNFKEQ. Trimming stripped 0 bases from V and 1 base from J, with 15 bases between. The CDR3 spells CASSQEYWTETQETQYF. CDR3 DNA: TGTGCCAGCAGCCAAGAGTATTGGACAGAAACCCAAGAGACCCAGTACTTC.

This clone was found once. This chain uses TRBV7-3 with TRBJ1-6; 7 bases are shared with TRBD1. Germline CDR1 SGHTA, CDR2 FQGTGA. The CDR3 runs to 13 residues. V shed 5 bases, J shed 10 bases, and the junction held 5 bases outside the gene matches. This CDR3 is CASSLDRESPLHF. CDR3 DNA sequence: TGTGCCAGCAGCCTCGACAGGGAGTCACCCCTCCACTTT.

The rearrangement joins TRBV28 to TRBJ2-5; TRBD2 aligns across 7 bases. V lost 2 bases and J lost 7; bases outside the gene matches: 13. This CDR3 spans 16 amino acids. Germline lookup yields CDR1 MDHEN and CDR2 SYDVKM. The CDR3 DNA reads TGTGCCAGCAGTTTAGCGGCTAGCGGTATTAAAGGGACCCAGTACTTC. This codes for CASSLAASGIKGTQYF.

Remarks on this clone: A read error may produce the germline difference seen at one junction end. The chain combines TRBV25-1 with TRBJ1-1; 9 positions match TRBD1. The CDR3 is made up of 11 amino acids. Germline-derived CDR1 and CDR2 are MGHDK and SYGVNS. The CDR3: CASSAGQGIYF. The CDR3, as DNA: TGTGCCAGCAGTGCGGGACAGGGAATTTATTTT.

The J gene is TRBJ1-1, the V gene TRBV30; D is unresolved. CDR1 and CDR2 (germline): GTSNPN, SVGIG (reference sequence). V lost 0 bases and J 5 bases, leaving 10 bases between the germline ends. The CDR3 has 13 residues. CDR3 nucleotides: TGTGCCTGGAGTGTCCACCCTATTACTGAAGCTTTCTTT. This codes for CAWSVHPITEAFF.

Regarding this clone: This CDR3 is also generated by other DNA sequences in the sample. The V gene is TRBV30, the J gene TRBJ1-2, with TRBD1 as a possible D gene (5 bases). This CDR3 has 12 amino acids. Germline CDR1 GTSNPN, CDR2 SVGIG (reference sequence). The V and J ends lost 5 bases and 6 bases respectively, with 13 bases between them. Here the CDR3 DNA reads TGTGCCTGGTTAGGGCAGGGCGATGGCTACACCTTC. Protein product: CAWLGQGDGYTF.

The chain couples TRBV7-2 to TRBJ1-4; D not certain. Germline V CDR1 and CDR2: SGHTA, FQGNSA. This CDR3 has 15 residues. The V end was cut by 3 bases, the J end by 3 bases, with 11 bases between. The CDR3 reads CASSFQAQPNEKLFF. As DNA, the CDR3 is TGTGCCAGCAGCTTCCAGGCGCAGCCTAATGAAAAACTGTTTTTT. The full variable domain, its missing parts supplied by reference TRBV7-2 and TRBJ1-4, is GAGVSQSPSNKVTEKGKDVELRCDPISGHTALYWYRQSLGQGLEFLIYFQGNSAPDKSGLPSDRFSAERTGGSVSTLTIQRTQQEDSAVYLCASSFQAQPNEKLFFGSGTQLSVL.

The chain has TRBV5-1 and TRBJ2-1; no firm D call. CDR1 and CDR2 from the germline V gene are SGHRS and YFSETQ. CDR3 size: 13 residues. Trimming took off 4 bases at V and 2 bases at J, with 7 bases between the two ends. The CDR3 bases are TGCGCCAGCAGCGGGCAAGCCTACAATGAGCAGTTCTTC. It yields the protein CASSGQAYNEQFF.

The rearrangement joins TRBV29-1 to TRBJ1-5, with a possible D match to TRBD1 (6 bases). V lost 4 bases to trimming and J lost 2 bases, with 9 bases between them. This CDR3 region has 13 residues. The V gene's germline CDR1 is SQVTM and CDR2 ANQGSEA. The CDR3 sequence is CSVGDNRNQPQHF. The CDR3 DNA is TGCAGCGTTGGGGACAACCGCAATCAGCCCCAGCATTTT.

The chain links TRBV2 to TRBJ1-1; no clear D. Trimming stripped 6 bases from V and 3 bases from J, with 20 bases between. Per germline, CDR1 SNHLY and CDR2 FYNNEI. The CDR3 extends over 16 amino acids. DNA of the CDR3: TGTGCCAGCAGCCTAGTAGGAAGGCGAACCGACACTGAAGCTTTCTTT. Its protein product is CASSLVGRRTDTEAFF.

The chain employs TRBV18 and TRBJ2-6, with 7 bases that match TRBD1. Germline V gene sequence: CDR1 KGHSH, CDR2 LQKENI. This CDR3 contains 18 residues. Trimming cost V 4 bases and J 0 bases; bases outside gene matches: 9. The CDR3 sequence is CASSLRPGQNSGANVLTF. The CDR3, as DNA: TGTGCCAGCTCACTCAGGCCGGGACAGAACTCTGGGGCCAACGTCCTGACTTTC.

The chain is built from TRBV6-5 and TRBJ2-7, with D perhaps TRBD1 (6 bases). Germline V gives CDR1 MNHEY, CDR2 SVGAGI. The CDR3 is 14 residues long. V gave up 0 bases and J gave up 5 bases, with 11 bases separating them. In DNA, the CDR3 is TGTGCCAGCAGTTACTCGGCAGGGGCAGACGAGCAGTACTTC. Translating it yields CASSYSAGADEQYF.

V is TRBV7-6 and J is TRBJ2-3, with 9 bases aligning to TRBD1. This CDR3 has 14 residues. J was trimmed by 15 bases and V by 1 base; bases with no gene match: 11. The germline V gene encodes CDR1 SGHVS and CDR2 FNYEAQ. Here the CDR3 DNA reads TGTGCCAGCAGCTTAGGCCTATCGGGACAGGGCGATTATTTT. Residues: CASSLGLSGQGDYF.

The chain recombines TRBV6-1 with TRBJ2-3; 9 bases map to TRBD1. The germline CDR1 and CDR2 sequences are MNHNS and SASEGT. The CDR3 has 16 residues. V dropped 2 bases and J dropped 2; count of bases not matched to a gene: 5. DNA for the CDR3: TGTGCCAGCAGTGAATTTAGGACAGGGGACACAGATACGCAGTATTTT. As protein: CASSEFRTGDTDTQYF.

The rearrangement uses TRBV19 and TRBJ1-4, with TRBD1 matching over 9 bases. The CDR3 spans 14 residues. J lost 8 bases, V lost 6 bases, and 7 bases had no gene match. CDR1 is LNHDA and CDR2 is SQIVND in the germline V gene (reference sequence). This CDR3 reads CASRLQGAREKLFF. In DNA, the CDR3 is TGTGCCAGTAGGTTACAGGGGGCTCGGGAAAAACTGTTTTTT.

V gene TRBV5-3 combines with J gene TRBJ1-1, with no clear D. TRBV5-3 belongs to the ORF category, with a function that is uncertain. The length of the CDR3 is 13 residues. V lost 3 bases and J 0 bases, leaving 6 bases between the germline ends. The CDR3 region is CARSSTMNTEAFF. The CDR3 bases are TGTGCCAGAAGCTCGACAATGAACACTGAAGCTTTCTTT.

The V gene is TRBV11-2, the J gene TRBJ2-7; D possibly corresponds to TRBD1 (5 bases). Deletions cut 5 bases from V and 2 bases from J, with 10 bases between. Germline CDR1 is SGHAT and CDR2 is FQNNGV. This CDR3 comprises 13 residues. CDR3 in amino acids: CASSLGLAYEQYF. The CDR3 DNA follows: TGTGCCAGCAGCCTGGGGCTAGCCTACGAGCAGTACTTC.

V and J are TRBV9 and TRBJ1-6, with a possible D match to TRBD1 (6 bases). Germline CDR1 and CDR2: SGDLS and YYNGEE. CDR3 size: 14 residues. V was pared by 3 bases and J by 10 bases, with 14 bases between. In DNA, the CDR3 is TGTGCCAGCAGCGCACAGGGTTGGGAATCACCCCTCCACTTT. It is translated as CASSAQGWESPLHF.

This clone was found once. V and J are TRBV5-1 and TRBJ2-1; TRBD2 agrees at 10 bases. This CDR3 spans 15 amino acids. V trimming: 2 bases; J trimming: 4 bases; junction bases outside the gene matches: 3. Germline V gene lookup returns CDR1 SGHRS and CDR2 YFSETQ. The CDR3 loop is CASSLVAGGYNEQFF. CDR3 bases: TGCGCCAGCAGCTTAGTAGCGGGGGGTTACAATGAGCAGTTCTTC.

This clone was observed a few times. V usage is TRBV7-9 and J usage is TRBJ2-5; D perhaps matches TRBD1 (6 bases). The CDR3 has 16 residues. The V gene's germline CDR1 is SEHNR and CDR2 FQNEAQ (reference sequence). Trimming shortened V by 0 bases and J by 5 bases, and 16 bases separated the two germline ends. CDR3 DNA sequence: TGTGCCAGCAGCTTAGCGGGAGTACATCAGGGGGAGACCCAGTACTTC. Encoded protein: CASSLAGVHQGETQYF.

This sequence joins TRBV13 and TRBJ2-3, with 8 bases aligning to TRBD1. The CDR3 is made up of 16 amino acids. Trimming took 5 bases from V and 4 from J; bases not matched to a gene: 11. The germline V gene encodes CDR1 PRHDT and CDR2 FYEKMQ (reference sequence). The CDR3 here is CASSLLRGPRADTQYF. The CDR3 nucleotides are TGTGCCAGCAGCCTCCTCAGGGGGCCTCGCGCAGATACGCAGTATTTT.

This chain joins TRBV28 and TRBJ2-7, with D possibly TRBD1 on 6 matching bases. Per the germline V gene, CDR1 is MDHEN and CDR2 is SYDVKM. The CDR3 extends over 13 amino acids. The V and J ends lost 6 bases and 3 bases respectively, with 12 bases between them. The CDR3 loop reads CASSQGQGYEQYF. The DNA of the CDR3 is TGTGCCAGCAGCCAGGGGCAGGGCTACGAGCAGTACTTC.